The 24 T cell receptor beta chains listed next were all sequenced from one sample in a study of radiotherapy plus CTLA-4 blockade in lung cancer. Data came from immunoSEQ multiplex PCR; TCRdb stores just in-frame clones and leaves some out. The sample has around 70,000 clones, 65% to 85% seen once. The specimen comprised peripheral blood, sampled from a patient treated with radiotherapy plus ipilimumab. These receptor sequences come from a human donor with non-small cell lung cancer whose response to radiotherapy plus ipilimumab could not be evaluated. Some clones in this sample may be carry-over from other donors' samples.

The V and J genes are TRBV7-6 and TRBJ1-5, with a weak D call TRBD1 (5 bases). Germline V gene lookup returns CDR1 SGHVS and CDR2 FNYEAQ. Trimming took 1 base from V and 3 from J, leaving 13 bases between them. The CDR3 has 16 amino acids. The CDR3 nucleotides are TGTGCCAGCAGCTTAGGAGCCTGGGGGGACAATCAGCCCCAGCATTTT. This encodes CASSLGAWGDNQPQHF.

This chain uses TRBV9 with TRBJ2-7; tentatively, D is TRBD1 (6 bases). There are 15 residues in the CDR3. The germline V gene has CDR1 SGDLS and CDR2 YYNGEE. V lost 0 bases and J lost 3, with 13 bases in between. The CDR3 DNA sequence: TGTGCCAGCAGCGTAGATCAGGGGCGCCTCTACGAGCAGTACTTC. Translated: CASSVDQGRLYEQYF. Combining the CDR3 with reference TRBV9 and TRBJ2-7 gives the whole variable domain DSGVTQTPKHLITATGQRVTLRCSPRSGDLSVYWYQQSLDQGLQFLIQYYNGEERAKGNILERFSAQQFPDLHSELNLSSLELGDSALYFCASSVDQGRLYEQYFGPGTRLTVT.

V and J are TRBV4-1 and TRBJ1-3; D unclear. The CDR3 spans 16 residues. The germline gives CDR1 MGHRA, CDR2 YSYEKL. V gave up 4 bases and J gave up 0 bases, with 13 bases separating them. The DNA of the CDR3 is TGCGCCAGCAGCCGACTCGACGGAAGCTCTGGAAACACCATATATTTT. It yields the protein CASSRLDGSSGNTIYF.

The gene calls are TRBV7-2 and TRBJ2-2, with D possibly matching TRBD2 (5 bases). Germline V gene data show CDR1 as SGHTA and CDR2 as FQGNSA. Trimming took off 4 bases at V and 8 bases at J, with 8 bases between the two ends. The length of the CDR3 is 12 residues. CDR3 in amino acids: CASSSRGGELFF. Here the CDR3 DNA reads TGTGCCAGCAGCTCCCGAGGGGGGGAGCTGTTTTTT.

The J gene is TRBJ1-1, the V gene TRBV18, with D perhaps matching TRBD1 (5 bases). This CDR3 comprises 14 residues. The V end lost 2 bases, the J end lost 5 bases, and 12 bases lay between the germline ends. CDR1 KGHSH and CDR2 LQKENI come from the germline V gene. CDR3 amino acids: CASSPGQGETEAFF. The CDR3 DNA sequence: TGTGCCAGCTCACCAGGGCAGGGTGAGACTGAAGCTTTCTTT.

The CDR3 protein is CARSLLAVHNSPLHF. CDR3 nucleotide sequence: TGTGCCAGAAGCTTGTTGGCAGTTCATAATTCACCCCTCCACTTT. V and J are TRBV5-3 and TRBJ1-6; no definite D call. TRBV5-3 is designated an ORF whose function remains uncertain. The V end was cut by 1 base, the J end by 5 bases, with 10 bases between. CDR3 length equals 15 residues.

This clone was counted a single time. CDR3 in DNA: TGTGCCAGCAAAAGGGGCGGGGCCCTCACCGGGGAGCTGTTTTTT. Translated, it gives CASKRGGALTGELFF. The V and J genes are TRBV6-5 and TRBJ2-2, with D tentatively TRBD2 (6 bases). Germline loops: CDR1 MNHEY, CDR2 SVGAGI. The CDR3 loop spans 15 amino acids. Trimming stripped 7 bases from V and 4 bases from J, with 16 bases between.

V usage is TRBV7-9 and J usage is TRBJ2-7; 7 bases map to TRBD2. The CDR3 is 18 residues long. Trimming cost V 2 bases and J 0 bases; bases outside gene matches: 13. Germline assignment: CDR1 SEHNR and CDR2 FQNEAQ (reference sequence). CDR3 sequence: CASSLFLGGGTSSYEQYF. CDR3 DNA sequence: TGTGCCAGCAGCTTATTTCTTGGGGGAGGGACCAGCTCCTACGAGCAGTACTTC.

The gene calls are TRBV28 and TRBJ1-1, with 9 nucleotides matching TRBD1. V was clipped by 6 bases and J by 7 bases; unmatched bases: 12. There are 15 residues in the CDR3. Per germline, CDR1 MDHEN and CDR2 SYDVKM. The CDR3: CASRQAQGARVEAFF. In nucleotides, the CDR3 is TGTGCCAGCAGACAAGCACAGGGGGCGCGTGTTGAAGCTTTCTTT.

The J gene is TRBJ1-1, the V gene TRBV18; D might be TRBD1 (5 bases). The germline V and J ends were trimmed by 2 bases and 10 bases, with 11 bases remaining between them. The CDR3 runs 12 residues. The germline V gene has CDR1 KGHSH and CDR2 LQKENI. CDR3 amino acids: CASSPSDGGAFF. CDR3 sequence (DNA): TGTGCCAGCTCACCATCAGACGGGGGAGCTTTCTTT. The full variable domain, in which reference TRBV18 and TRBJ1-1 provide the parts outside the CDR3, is NAGVMQNPRHLVRRRGQEARLRCSPMKGHSHVYWYRQLPEEGLKFMVYLQKENIIDESGMPKERFSAEFPKEGPSILRIQQVVRGDSAAYFCASSPSDGGAFFGQGTRLTVV.

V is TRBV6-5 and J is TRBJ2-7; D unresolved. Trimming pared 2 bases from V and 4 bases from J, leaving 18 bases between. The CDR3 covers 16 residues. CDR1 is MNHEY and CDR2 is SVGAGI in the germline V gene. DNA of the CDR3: TGTGCCAGCAGTTACGCCCTGACTCTACAACCTTACGAGCAGTACTTC. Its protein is CASSYALTLQPYEQYF.

The CDR3 DNA sequence: TGTGCCAGCAGCCGACCTGGGACTAGCTCCTACAATGAGCAGTTCTTC. It yields the protein CASSRPGTSSYNEQFF. This chain links TRBV11-2 with TRBJ2-1, with 8 bases that match TRBD2. Germline CDR1 is SGHAT and CDR2 is FQNNGV. This CDR3 region has 16 residues. J gave up 0 bases and V 5 bases, and 6 bases lay outside the gene matches.

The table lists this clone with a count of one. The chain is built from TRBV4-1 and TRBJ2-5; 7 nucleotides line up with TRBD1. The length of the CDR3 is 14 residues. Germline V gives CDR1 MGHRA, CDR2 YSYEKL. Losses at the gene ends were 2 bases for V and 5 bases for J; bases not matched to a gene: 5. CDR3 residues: CASSQRTGTETQYF. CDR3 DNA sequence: TGCGCCAGCAGCCAAAGGACAGGTACGGAGACCCAGTACTTC.

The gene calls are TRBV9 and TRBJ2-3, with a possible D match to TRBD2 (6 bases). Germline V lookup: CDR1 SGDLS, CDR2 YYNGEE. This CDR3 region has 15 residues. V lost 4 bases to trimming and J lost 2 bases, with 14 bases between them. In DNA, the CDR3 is TGTGCCAGCAGCCTCGGACTACCGCTCACAGATACGCAGTATTTT. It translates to CASSLGLPLTDTQYF.

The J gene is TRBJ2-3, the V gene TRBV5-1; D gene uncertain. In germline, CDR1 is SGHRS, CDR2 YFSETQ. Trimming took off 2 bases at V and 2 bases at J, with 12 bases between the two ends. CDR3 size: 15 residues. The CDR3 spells CASSLSQIFTDTQYF. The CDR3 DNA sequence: TGCGCCAGCAGCTTATCACAGATCTTCACAGATACGCAGTATTTT.

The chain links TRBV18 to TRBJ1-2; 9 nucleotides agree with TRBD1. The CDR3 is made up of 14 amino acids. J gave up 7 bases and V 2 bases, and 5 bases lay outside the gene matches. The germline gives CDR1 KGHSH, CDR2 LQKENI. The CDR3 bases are TGTGCCAGCTCACCAGGACAGGGGCAGGGTGGCTACACCTTC. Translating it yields CASSPGQGQGGYTF.

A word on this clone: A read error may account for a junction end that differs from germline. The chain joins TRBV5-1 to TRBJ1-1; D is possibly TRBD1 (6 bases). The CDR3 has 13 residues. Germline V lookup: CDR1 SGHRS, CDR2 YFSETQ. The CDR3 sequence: CASRLDRNTEAFF. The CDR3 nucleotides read TGCGCCAGCAGATTGGACAGGAACACTGAAGCTTTCTTT.

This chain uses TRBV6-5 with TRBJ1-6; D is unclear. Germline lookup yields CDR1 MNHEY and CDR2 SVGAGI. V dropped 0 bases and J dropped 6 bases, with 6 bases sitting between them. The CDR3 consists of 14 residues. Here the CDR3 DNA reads TGTGCCAGCAGTTACTCTCAGGCTAATTCACCCCTCCACTTT. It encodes CASSYSQANSPLHF.

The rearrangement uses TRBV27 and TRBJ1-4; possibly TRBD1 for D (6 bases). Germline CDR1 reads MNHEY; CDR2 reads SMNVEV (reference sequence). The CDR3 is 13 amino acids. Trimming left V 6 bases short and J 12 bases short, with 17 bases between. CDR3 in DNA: TGTGCCAGCAGCCAGGACAGCCGAGGGGAACTGTTTTTT. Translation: CASSQDSRGELFF.

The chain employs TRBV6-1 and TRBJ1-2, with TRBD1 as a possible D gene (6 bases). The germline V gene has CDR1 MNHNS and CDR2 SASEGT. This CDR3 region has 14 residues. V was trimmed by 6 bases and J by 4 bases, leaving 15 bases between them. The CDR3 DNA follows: TGTGCCAGCAGGGGAGGGGGGGAGGTCTATGGCTACACCTTC. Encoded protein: CASRGGGEVYGYTF.

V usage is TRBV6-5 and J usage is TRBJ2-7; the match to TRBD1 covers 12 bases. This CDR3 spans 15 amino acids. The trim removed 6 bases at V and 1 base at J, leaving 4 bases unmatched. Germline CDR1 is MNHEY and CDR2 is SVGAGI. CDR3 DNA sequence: TGTGCCAGCAGAACGGGACAGGGGGCTTCCTACGAGCAGTACTTC. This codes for CASRTGQGASYEQYF.

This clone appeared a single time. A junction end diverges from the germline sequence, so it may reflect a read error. CDR3 nucleotide sequence: TGCGCCAGCAAGCGAGACTCCCCCTACGATGAGCAGTTCTTC. Residues: CASKRDSPYDEQFF. The chain has TRBV5-1 and TRBJ2-1; the D is unclear. This CDR3 contains 14 residues. CDR1 and CDR2 from the germline V gene are SGHRS and YFSETQ.

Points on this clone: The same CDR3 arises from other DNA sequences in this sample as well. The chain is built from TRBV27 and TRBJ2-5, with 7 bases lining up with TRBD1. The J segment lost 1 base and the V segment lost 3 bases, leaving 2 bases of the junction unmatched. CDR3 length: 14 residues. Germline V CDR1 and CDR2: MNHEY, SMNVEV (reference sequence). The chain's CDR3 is CASSFRQGQETQYF. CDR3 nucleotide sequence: TGTGCCAGCAGTTTTCGACAGGGCCAAGAGACCCAGTACTTC.

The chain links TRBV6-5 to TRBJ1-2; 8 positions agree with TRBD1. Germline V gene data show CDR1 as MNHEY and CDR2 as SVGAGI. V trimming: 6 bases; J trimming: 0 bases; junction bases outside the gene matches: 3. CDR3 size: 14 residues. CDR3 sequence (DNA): TGTGCCAGCAGGACAGGGGAAGCTAACTATGGCTACACCTTC. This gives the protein CASRTGEANYGYTF.